This T cell receptor (beta chain) was retrieved from a study of blood T cell repertoires in COVID-19. Study at large: Sample material is recorded as cDNA or gDNA derived from T cells, B-cell-depleted T cells, or PBMCs.

Per the germline V gene, CDR1 is SGHDT and CDR2 is YYEEEE. CDR3 length equals 16 residues. Trimming took off 0 bases at V and 6 bases at J, with 15 bases between the two ends. This clone was seen only once. Here immunoSEQ multiplex PCR was the method, and the copy in TCRdb shows in-frame clones only, minus some. The sample shows approximately 380,000 clones, 70% to 90% of them seen only once. Sample: PBMCs or T cells enriched from blood (not recorded which). The rearrangement links TRBV5-6 to TRBJ2-2; a possible D gene is TRBD2 (5 bases). This sequence was found in a woman aged 18 to 35 who had recovered from COVID-19. CDR3 region: CASSLEDRGYAGELFF. CDR3 DNA: TGTGCCAGCAGCTTGGAAGATCGAGGGTACGCCGGGGAGCTGTTTTTT.